The 24 T cell receptor beta chains below come from one sample, sequenced in a study of cytotoxic CD8 clonotypes in ibrutinib-treated CLL. Data came from immunoSEQ multiplex PCR; TCRdb stores just in-frame clones and leaves some out. The sample carries over 9,000 clones, 79% recorded once. This material consisted of PBMCs, taken at disease progression, from a patient treated with ibrutinib. These receptors all stem from a human donor with chronic lymphocytic leukemia.

The genes are TRBV9 and TRBJ2-1; D may be TRBD1 (5 bases). From germline, CDR1 is SGDLS and CDR2 YYNGEE. The CDR3 has 14 residues. Trimming took 2 bases from V and 3 from J, leaving 9 bases between them. The chain's CDR3 is CASSVGRIYNEQFF. The CDR3 DNA is TGTGCCAGCAGCGTGGGGCGGATCTACAATGAGCAGTTCTTC.

This sequence joins TRBV6-6 and TRBJ2-3; D is possibly TRBD1 (5 bases). The CDR3 covers 14 residues. Germline V gene data show CDR1 as MNHNY and CDR2 as SVGAGI (reference sequence). Trimming took 2 bases from V and 3 from J, leaving 9 bases between them. The CDR3 bases are TGTGCCAGCAGTTACCAGGGTTGGACAGATACGCAGTATTTT. Its translation: CASSYQGWTDTQYF.

This chain links TRBV19 with TRBJ1-6; unclear D gene. Between the trimmed V and J ends, which lost 3 bases and 7 bases, there was a span of 10 bases. CDR1 LNHDA and CDR2 SQIVND come from the germline V gene (reference sequence). The CDR3 contains 14 residues. This CDR3 is CASSIGDRNSPLHF. The CDR3 region has the DNA TGTGCCAGTAGTATCGGGGATAGGAATTCACCCCTCCACTTT.

The chain employs TRBV5-1 and TRBJ2-7; 10 nucleotides align to TRBD1. The CDR3 sequence is 15 residues long. Losses at the gene ends were 0 bases for V and 7 bases for J; bases not matched to a gene: 7. Germline CDR1 and CDR2: SGHRS and YFSETQ. CDR3 nucleotides: TGCGCCAGCAGCTTGGGCGCGGGACAGGGGAGGGAGCAGTACTTC. Protein sequence: CASSLGAGQGREQYF.

CDR3 in amino acids: CASSQGDRAPTETQYF. In nucleotides, the CDR3 is TGCGCCAGCAGCCAAGGGGACAGGGCACCCACGGAGACCCAGTACTTC. This chain connects TRBV4-1 to TRBJ2-5; TRBD1 matches at 9 bases. Looked up from germline, CDR1 is MGHRA and CDR2 is YSYEKL. The ends lost 1 base at V and 5 bases at J; junction bases unmatched: 8. There are 16 residues in the CDR3.

The chain employs TRBV5-5 and TRBJ1-6; D is unclear. The CDR3 contains 18 residues. The germline gives CDR1 SGHKS, CDR2 YYEKEE (reference sequence). V gave up 1 base and J gave up 8 bases, with 22 bases separating them. The CDR3 loop reads CASSLLPSQAVTYSPLHF. CDR3 in DNA: TGTGCCAGCAGCTTGCTTCCTTCCCAGGCGGTGACCTATTCACCCCTCCACTTT.

The chain combines TRBV7-6 with TRBJ2-1; the match to TRBD1 covers 10 bases. The trim removed 1 base at V and 6 bases at J, leaving 3 bases unmatched. Germline CDR1 reads SGHVS; CDR2 reads FNYEAQ. This CDR3 comprises 15 residues. Here the CDR3 reads CASSLGTGGFNEQFF. CDR3 DNA: TGTGCCAGCAGCTTAGGGACAGGGGGATTCAATGAGCAGTTCTTC.

The rearrangement uses TRBV19 and TRBJ1-1; D is uncertain. Germline V gene data show CDR1 as LNHDA and CDR2 as SQIVND (reference sequence). Trimming left V 3 bases short and J 1 base short, with 12 bases between. This CDR3 spans 15 amino acids. The CDR3 protein is CASSIIGEPNTEAFF. The DNA for the CDR3 is TGTGCCAGTAGTATCATTGGGGAACCGAACACTGAAGCTTTCTTT. The full variable domain, completed using reference TRBV19 and TRBJ1-1, is DGGITQSPKYLFRKEGQNVTLSCEQNLNHDAMYWYRQDPGQGLRLIYYSQIVNDFQKGDIAEGYSVSREKKESFPLTVTSAQKNPTAFYLCASSIIGEPNTEAFFGQGTRLTVV.

The chain recombines TRBV19 with TRBJ1-4; 7 bases match TRBD1. The V and J ends lost 5 bases and 4 bases, in that order; junction bases with no gene match: 7. The CDR3 is made up of 15 amino acids. Germline values: CDR1 LNHDA, CDR2 SQIVND (reference sequence). In nucleotides, the CDR3 is TGTGCCAGTAGTGGCCAGGGGGGCAATAATGAAAAACTGTTTTTT. It encodes CASSGQGGNNEKLFF.

The rearrangement joins TRBV11-2 to TRBJ2-4, with D possibly matching TRBD1 (5 bases). The germline V gene has CDR1 SGHAT and CDR2 FQNNGV. The CDR3 contains 16 residues. V lost 0 bases and J lost 0, with 9 bases in between. CDR3 in DNA: TGTGCCAGCAGCTTAGAGGGGCGCGGAGCCAAAAACATTCAGTACTTC. It specifies CASSLEGRGAKNIQYF.

The chain joins TRBV7-2 to TRBJ2-3; 13 positions agree with TRBD2. The CDR3 contains 16 residues. Trimming at V came to 5 bases and at J to 6 bases, leaving 8 bases not matched to a gene. Germline values: CDR1 SGHTA, CDR2 FQGNSA. This chain's CDR3 is CASSTTLAGGLDTQYF. In DNA form, the CDR3 reads TGTGCCAGCAGCACAACACTAGCGGGGGGGCTGGATACGCAGTATTTT. Combining the CDR3 with reference TRBV7-2 and TRBJ2-3 gives the whole variable domain GAGVSQSPSNKVTEKGKDVELRCDPISGHTALYWYRQSLGQGLEFLIYFQGNSAPDKSGLPSDRFSAERTGGSVSTLTIQRTQQEDSAVYLCASSTTLAGGLDTQYFGPGTRLTVL.

The chain joins TRBV11-2 to TRBJ2-7; D is possibly TRBD2 (5 bases). CDR1 is SGHAT and CDR2 is FQNNGV in the germline V gene. V lost 3 bases, J lost 8 bases, and 11 bases lay in between. The CDR3 length is 12 residues. The CDR3 is CASSFQREQQYF. CDR3 DNA sequence: TGTGCCAGCAGCTTCCAGAGGGAACAGCAGTACTTC. Using reference TRBV11-2 and TRBJ2-7 for the parts outside the CDR3, the full variable domain is EAGVAQSPRYKIIEKRQSVAFWCNPISGHATLYWYQQILGQGPKLLIQFQNNGVVDDSQLPKDRFSAERLKGVDSTLKIQPAKLEDSAVYLCASSFQREQQYFGPGTRLTVT.

The chain carries TRBV11-1 and TRBJ2-3; TRBD1 or TRBD2 may be the D gene (6 bases each). Trimming cost V 4 bases and J 1 base, with 18 bases left between them. The CDR3 has 17 residues. Germline lookup yields CDR1 SGHAT and CDR2 FQDESV (reference sequence). CDR3 DNA: TGTGCCAGCAGCTGGAGGGGGGTGTGGGACCGCACAGATACGCAGTATTTT. Translating it yields CASSWRGVWDRTDTQYF.

The chain uses TRBV27 and TRBJ2-3, with TRBD1 matching 8 bases. V lost 6 bases and J lost 2; bases outside the gene matches: 4. CDR3 size: 14 residues. Per germline, CDR1 MNHEY and CDR2 SMNVEV (reference sequence). This chain's CDR3 is CASSWTGYTDTQYF. CDR3 nucleotides: TGTGCCAGCAGCTGGACAGGGTACACAGATACGCAGTATTTT.

This chain joins TRBV14 and TRBJ1-5; D is uncertain. Germline loops: CDR1 SGHDN, CDR2 FVKESK. This CDR3 comprises 18 residues. V was clipped by 0 bases and J by 1 base, with 16 bases between them. The CDR3 DNA is TGTGCCAGCAGCCAAGAAGTCATGTCACTCGGGAGCAATCAGCCCCAGCATTTT. It encodes CASSQEVMSLGSNQPQHF.

This chain links TRBV7-8 with TRBJ2-7, with 11 bases identical to TRBD2. Germline lookup yields CDR1 SGHVS and CDR2 FQNEAQ. This CDR3 is 14 amino acids long. Trimming took 5 bases from V and 7 from J; bases not matched to a gene: 7. The CDR3 spells CASSDQRTSGEQYF. The CDR3 region has the DNA TGTGCCAGCAGCGATCAACGGACTAGCGGGGAGCAGTACTTC.

V and J are TRBV2 and TRBJ2-7, with TRBD2 identical over 8 bases. The germline gives CDR1 SNHLY, CDR2 FYNNEI. J lost 3 bases, V lost 5 bases, and 6 bases had no gene match. This CDR3 comprises 14 residues. CDR3 protein: CASSLGRANYEQYF. The CDR3 nucleotides read TGTGCCAGCAGTCTCGGGAGGGCCAACTACGAGCAGTACTTC.

The chain couples TRBV7-3 to TRBJ1-5; no firm D call. The CDR3 has 14 amino acids. Germline-derived CDR1 and CDR2 are SGHTA and FQGTGA. The germline V and J ends were trimmed by 7 bases and 6 bases, with 16 bases remaining between them. The CDR3 DNA reads TGTGCCAGCACTCTGACCCCGTTTGGTCAGCCCCAGCATTTT. As protein: CASTLTPFGQPQHF.

The rearrangement links TRBV12-2 to TRBJ2-5; the DNA was not used to check the table's D call, TRBD1. The closer fit of TRBJ2-7 to the DNA end suggests the J call may be wrong. TRBV12-2 is classified as a pseudogene. The CDR3 covers 15 residues. CDR3 in amino acids: CASRCQGQGLAEQYF. In nucleotides, the CDR3 is TGTGCAAGTCGCTGCCAGGGACAGGGTTTGGCCGAGCAGTACTTC.

This chain connects TRBV2 to TRBJ1-5; no clear D. V lost 6 bases to trimming and J lost 1 base, with 4 bases between them. CDR3 length: 12 amino acids. Germline CDR1 reads SNHLY; CDR2 reads FYNNEI. The CDR3 protein is CASRSSNQPQHF. The CDR3 nucleotides are TGTGCCAGCAGGAGCAGCAATCAGCCCCAGCATTTT.

Only a few counts were recorded for this clone. The rearrangement uses TRBV25-1 and TRBJ1-6, with D uncertain. The germline V gene has CDR1 MGHDK and CDR2 SYGVNS. The CDR3 loop spans 11 amino acids. The germline V and J ends were trimmed by 8 bases and 10 bases, with 9 bases remaining between them. The CDR3, as DNA: TGTGCCAGCGGCATAGGATCACCCCTCCACTTT. It encodes CASGIGSPLHF.

The gene calls are TRBV11-3 and TRBJ2-1; D is unclear. The CDR3 covers 9 residues. The V and J ends lost 6 bases and 8 bases respectively, with 2 bases between them. In germline, CDR1 is SGHNT, CDR2 YENEEA. The CDR3 is CASSHEQFF. DNA of the CDR3: TGTGCCAGCAGTCATGAGCAGTTCTTC.

This rearrangement joins TRBV6-5 to TRBJ1-3; D is unclear. The CDR3 is 13 residues long. Germline V gene data show CDR1 as MNHEY and CDR2 as SVGAGI. The ends were cut back, 5 bases at V and 10 bases at J, with 15 bases in the middle. The chain's CDR3 is CASSIGPTRTIYF. The CDR3 nucleotides read TGTGCCAGCAGTATCGGACCCACCCGGACCATATATTTT.

This sequence joins TRBV7-2 and TRBJ2-1; 12 bases agree with TRBD2. The germline V gene has CDR1 SGHTA and CDR2 FQGNSA. The CDR3 has 15 amino acids. The trim removed 1 base at V and 6 bases at J, leaving 1 base unmatched. In DNA, the CDR3 is TGTGCCAGCAGCTTAGAGGGACTAGCGGGCAATGAGCAGTTCTTC. This gives the protein CASSLEGLAGNEQFF.